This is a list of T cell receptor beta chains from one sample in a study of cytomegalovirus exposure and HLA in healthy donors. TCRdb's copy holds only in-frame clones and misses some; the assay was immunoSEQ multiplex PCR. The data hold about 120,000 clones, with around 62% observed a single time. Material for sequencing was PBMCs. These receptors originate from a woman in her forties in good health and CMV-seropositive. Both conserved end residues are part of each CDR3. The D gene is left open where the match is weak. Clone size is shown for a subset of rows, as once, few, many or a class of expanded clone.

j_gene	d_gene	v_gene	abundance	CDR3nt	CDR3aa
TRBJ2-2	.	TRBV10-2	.	TGCGCCAGCAGTGGCCCGTCCTCCAGCACCGGGGAGCTGTTTTTT	CASSGPSSSTGELFF
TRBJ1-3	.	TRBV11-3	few	TGTGCCAGCAGCTTAGTTGCCGGGGGTGCTGGAAACACCATATATTTT	CASSLVAGGAGNTIYF
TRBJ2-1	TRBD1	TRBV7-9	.	TGTGCCAGCAGCTTTTCTACAGGGGGCGCTTACAATGAGCAGTTCTTC	CASSFSTGGAYNEQFF
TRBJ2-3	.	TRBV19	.	TGTGCCAGTAGACCGCTGAGGGACACAGATACGCAGTATTTT	CASRPLRDTDTQYF
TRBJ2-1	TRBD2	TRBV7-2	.	TGTGCCAGCAGCTTACTAGCGGGGGGCTCCTACAATGAGCAGTTCTTC	CASSLLAGGSYNEQFF
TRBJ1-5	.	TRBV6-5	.	TGTGCCAGCAGTTACAGCCGGGGGGATAGCAATCAGCCCCAGCATTTT	CASSYSRGDSNQPQHF
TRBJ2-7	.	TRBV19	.	TGTGCCAGTAGTATCCCTGGGAGGAAGTACGAGCAGTACTTC	CASSIPGRKYEQYF
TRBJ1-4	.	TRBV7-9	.	TGTGCCAGCAGCTTGTTGGCCGTTGCAACTAATGAAAAACTGTTTTTT	CASSLLAVATNEKLFF
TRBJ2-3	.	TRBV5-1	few	TGCGCCAGCAGCTTGCAGGAAGATACGCAGTATTTT	CASSLQEDTQYF
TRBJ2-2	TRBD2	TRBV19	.	TGTGCCAGTAGTATAGGAGGAGCGGGAGTTTTCTCCGGGGAGCTGTTTTTT	CASSIGGAGVFSGELFF
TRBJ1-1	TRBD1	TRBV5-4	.	TGTGCCAGCAGCTGGGACAGTTTAAAGAACACTGAAGCTTTCTTT	CASSWDSLKNTEAFF
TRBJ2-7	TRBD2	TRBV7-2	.	TGTGCCAGCAGCCCCATGGCCGGGACTAGTACCTACGAGCAGTACTTC	CASSPMAGTSTYEQYF